These 24 T cell receptor beta chains came from one sample sequenced in a study of identical twins. TCRdb re-called the 5' RACE reads with MiXCR, one entry per CDR3 protein. The data contain 500,000 to 650,000 distinct CDR3 sequences, about 22% of them singletons. This sample was shared with a second study, whose subject was yellow fever vaccine responses in identical twins.

The sample was CD4+ T cells sorted from blood. These receptors came from a woman aged 18-29 years in good health.

In DNA, the CDR3 is TGTGCCAGCAGCCTCAGAAAGGGTGACAATGAGCAGTTCTTC. Protein sequence: CASSLRKGDNEQFF. The chain links TRBV9 to TRBJ2-1; no clear D. The CDR3 has 14 amino acids. CDR1 and CDR2 from the germline V gene are SGDLS and YYNGEE. Trimming cost V 4 bases and J 5 bases, with 13 bases left between them.

The chain employs TRBV19 and TRBJ2-7; tentatively, D is TRBD1 or TRBD2 (5 bases each). Looked up from germline, CDR1 is LNHDA and CDR2 is SQIVND (reference sequence). CDR3 length: 14 amino acids. Trimming stripped 5 bases from V and 2 bases from J, with 13 bases between. The CDR3, as DNA: TGTGCCAGTAGTGAGGTGGGACCCCCCTACGAGCAGTACTTC. It specifies CASSEVGPPYEQYF.

This chain links TRBV5-1 with TRBJ2-1, with 9 bases identical to TRBD2. V lost 1 base, J lost 4 bases, and 6 bases stayed unmatched. The CDR3 has 16 residues. Germline values: CDR1 SGHRS, CDR2 YFSETQ. This chain's CDR3 is CASSLPGTSRYNEQFF. CDR3 coding DNA: TGCGCCAGCAGCTTGCCTGGGACTAGCAGATACAATGAGCAGTTCTTC.

The rearrangement links TRBV2 to TRBJ2-7; D ambiguous. The germline V gene encodes CDR1 SNHLY and CDR2 FYNNEI. This CDR3 has 13 amino acids. V was pared by 1 base and J by 5 bases, with 9 bases between. CDR3 bases: TGTGCCAGCAGTGAAGTTCGTAGTAACGAGCAGTACTTC. Protein product: CASSEVRSNEQYF.

This chain connects TRBV7-9 to TRBJ1-2; possible D gene TRBD1, 5 bases. The CDR3 covers 13 residues. Trimming stripped 3 bases from V and 8 bases from J, with 13 bases between. CDR1 is SEHNR, CDR2 FQNEAQ, per germline (reference sequence). The chain's CDR3 is CASSFSRDEGYTF. The CDR3 DNA reads TGTGCCAGCAGCTTCAGCAGGGATGAGGGCTACACCTTC.

This clonotype appeared many times. The chain is built from TRBV9 and TRBJ2-1; D is unresolved. There are 16 residues in the CDR3. The germline V and J ends were trimmed by 0 bases and 2 bases, with 12 bases remaining between them. Germline V gene lookup returns CDR1 SGDLS and CDR2 YYNGEE. CDR3 sequence reads: CASSVENRPPYNEQFF. In DNA, the CDR3 is TGTGCCAGCAGCGTAGAGAATAGACCTCCCTACAATGAGCAGTTCTTC.

The gene calls are TRBV6-2 or TRBV6-3 and TRBJ2-1; 9 bases match TRBD1. The CDR3 totals 19 residues. The trim removed 0 bases at V and 6 bases at J, leaving 15 bases unmatched. CDR1 is MNHEY and CDR2 is SVGEGT in the germline V gene. The CDR3 protein is CASSYSTSLQGASVNEQFF. DNA of the CDR3: TGTGCCAGCAGTTACTCGACCTCTTTACAGGGGGCGTCGGTCAATGAGCAGTTCTTC.

This clonotype showed up just a few times. The chain is built from TRBV7-7 and TRBJ2-3; tentative D call: TRBD2 (6 bases). This CDR3 region has 14 residues. The germline V and J ends were trimmed by 3 bases and 2 bases, with 9 bases remaining between them. Germline lookup yields CDR1 SSHAT and CDR2 FNYEAQ (reference sequence). The CDR3: CASSFGTFTDTQYF. Here the CDR3 DNA reads TGTGCCAGCAGCTTCGGGACTTTCACAGATACGCAGTATTTT.

V and J are TRBV10-3 and TRBJ1-6; weak D call: TRBD1 (5 bases). From germline, CDR1 is ENHRY and CDR2 SYGVKD. With 3 bases removed from V and 8 bases from J, the gap between germline ends came to 11 bases. The CDR3 covers 14 residues. The CDR3 coding sequence is TGTGCCATCAGTGAATGGCAGGGTGATTCACCCCTCCACTTT. Amino acids: CAISEWQGDSPLHF.

The chain recombines TRBV7-2 with TRBJ2-7; D tentatively fits TRBD1 or TRBD2 (5 bases each). The CDR3 contains 15 residues. The germline gives CDR1 SGHTA, CDR2 FQGNSA. The V gene lost 3 bases and the J gene lost 3 bases, with 15 bases spanning the gap. This chain's CDR3 is CASSFGKSGHYEQYV. The CDR3 region has the DNA TGTGCCAGCAGCTTCGGGAAGTCAGGACACTACGAGCAGTACGTC.

The V gene is TRBV11-1, the J gene TRBJ2-7, with a tentative D call TRBD1 (6 bases). Trimming took off 2 bases at V and 0 bases at J, with 20 bases between the two ends. The germline V gene encodes CDR1 SGHAT and CDR2 FQDESV (reference sequence). This CDR3 region has 18 residues. The CDR3 is CASSLKATQGFSSYEQYF. DNA for the CDR3: TGTGCCAGCAGCTTAAAGGCGACCCAGGGGTTCAGCTCCTACGAGCAGTACTTC.

The rearrangement uses TRBV20-1 and TRBJ1-2; D is possibly TRBD1 (5 bases). Germline V gene lookup returns CDR1 DFQATT and CDR2 SNEGSKA (reference sequence). The CDR3 has 16 residues. Trimming took 6 bases from V and 4 from J, leaving 24 bases between them. The CDR3 DNA is TGCAGTGCCGAGAGAAAAGGAGGGGTGAAGAGCTATGGCTACACCTTC. Its protein product is CSAERKGGVKSYGYTF.

The J gene is TRBJ2-1, the V gene TRBV7-6; D is uncertain. Germline V lookup: CDR1 SGHVS, CDR2 FNYEAQ. The CDR3 length is 15 residues. V dropped 5 bases and J dropped 0 bases, with 11 bases sitting between them. CDR3: CASSRPYSSYNEQFF. Here the CDR3 DNA reads TGTGCCAGCAGCCGCCCCTACAGCTCCTACAATGAGCAGTTCTTC.

V gene TRBV2 combines with J gene TRBJ2-1; 11 bases fit TRBD2. This CDR3 has 15 residues. Trimming at V came to 6 bases and at J to 4 bases, leaving 5 bases not matched to a gene. Per the germline V gene, CDR1 is SNHLY and CDR2 is FYNNEI. Here the CDR3 reads CASRSTSGGYNEQFF. CDR3 in DNA: TGTGCCAGCAGGAGTACTAGCGGGGGATACAATGAGCAGTTCTTC.

This clonotype was observed at least ten times. CDR3 amino acids: CASSYSDSEAGELFF. In nucleotides, the CDR3 is TGTGCCAGCAGTTACTCGGACAGCGAGGCCGGGGAGCTGTTTTTT. The chain employs TRBV6-5 and TRBJ2-2, with D perhaps matching TRBD1 (6 bases). CDR3 length: 15 residues. CDR1 MNHEY and CDR2 SVGAGI come from the germline V gene. Trimming removed 0 bases at V and 6 bases at J, with 11 bases between.

The chain links TRBV6-1 to TRBJ2-4; the D gene could be TRBD1 or TRBD2 (7 bases each). The CDR3 consists of 14 residues. V gave up 4 bases and J gave up 7 bases, with 14 bases separating them. Germline lookup yields CDR1 MNHNS and CDR2 SASEGT. The CDR3 DNA reads TGTGCCAGCAGTGGGGGGGGGACAGCCAACATTCAGTACTTC. Translation: CASSGGGTANIQYF.

This rearrangement joins TRBV21-1 to TRBJ2-1; TRBD1 is the table's D call, not checked against the DNA. TRBV21-1 is a listed pseudogene. This CDR3 contains 17 residues. The DNA for the CDR3 is TGTGCCAGCAGCAAAGGAGGGGGGACAGATCCCTACAATGAGCAGTTCTTC. This encodes CASSKGGGTDPYNEQFF.

The gene calls are TRBV24-1 and TRBJ2-7, with TRBD2 matching 12 bases. Germline-derived CDR1 and CDR2 are KGHDR and SFDVKD. The ends lost 9 bases at V and 5 bases at J; junction bases unmatched: 1. This CDR3 is 12 amino acids long. The CDR3 loop is CATRTSGNEQYF. CDR3 bases: TGTGCCACCCGGACTAGCGGGAACGAGCAGTACTTC.

The V call is TRBV27, the J call TRBJ2-7; D is possibly TRBD2 (6 bases). The germline CDR1 and CDR2 sequences are MNHEY and SMNVEV (reference sequence). Trimming removed 7 bases from V and 7 bases from J, with 17 bases in between. This CDR3 has 13 amino acids. DNA for the CDR3: TGTGCCAGCACCTGGCATAGCGGCTATGAGCAGTACTTC. It yields the protein CASTWHSGYEQYF.

The rearrangement uses TRBV2 and TRBJ2-1; 11 bases align to TRBD2. Germline lookup yields CDR1 SNHLY and CDR2 FYNNEI. V lost 1 base and J lost 5; bases outside the gene matches: 4. The CDR3 loop spans 16 amino acids. CDR3 in amino acids: CASSEEASGGNNEQFF. CDR3 nucleotide sequence: TGTGCCAGCAGTGAAGAAGCTAGCGGGGGGAACAATGAGCAGTTCTTC.

This clonotype has more than one count but fewer than ten. The chain carries TRBV14 and TRBJ2-5; perhaps TRBD1 as D (6 bases). This CDR3 is built from 15 residues. Germline V gives CDR1 SGHDN, CDR2 FVKESK. V dropped 2 bases and J dropped 4 bases, with 14 bases sitting between them. The CDR3 bases are TGTGCCAGCAGCCAACACAGGGTACAGTCAGAGACCCAGTACTTC. The encoded protein is CASSQHRVQSETQYF.

This chain connects TRBV5-5 to TRBJ2-5, with TRBD1 identical over 7 bases. The CDR3 runs 15 residues. Germline CDR1 reads SGHKS; CDR2 reads YYEKEE (reference sequence). After removal of 0 bases from V and 5 bases from J, the junction contained 7 bases not matched to a gene. The CDR3 here is CASSLDTGVRETQYF. CDR3 nucleotide sequence: TGTGCCAGCAGCTTGGACACAGGGGTCAGGGAGACCCAGTACTTC.

V usage is TRBV7-2 and J usage is TRBJ2-6, with 7 bases identical to TRBD2. Trimming took 3 bases from V and 3 from J; bases not matched to a gene: 20. Per the germline V gene, CDR1 is SGHTA and CDR2 is FQGNSA. The CDR3 has 21 amino acids. CDR3 bases: TGTGCCAGCAGCTTCGCCTGGGTCCTAAGGTGGGAGGGGAGTGGGGCCAACGTCCTGACTTTC. It translates to CASSFAWVLRWEGSGANVLTF.

V and J are TRBV11-1 and TRBJ2-3; D is perhaps TRBD1 (6 bases). Trimming left V 6 bases short and J 1 base short, with 23 bases between. The CDR3 spans 18 residues. CDR1 and CDR2 from the germline V gene are SGHAT and FQDESV (reference sequence). CDR3 DNA: TGTGCCAGCAGAGGGTTGGCGACAGGAGTAAAAGGCACAGATACGCAGTATTTT. Translation gives CASRGLATGVKGTDTQYF. The full variable domain, with the rest looked up from reference TRBV11-1 and TRBJ2-3, is EAEVAQSPRYKITEKSQAVAFWCDPISGHATLYWYRQILGQGPELLVQFQDESVVDDSQLPKDRFSAERLKGVDSTLKIQPAELGDSAMYLCASRGLATGVKGTDTQYFGPGTRLTVL.